Detailed here is one TCR beta chain. Its antigen is not identified. This entry belongs to a study of T cell responses to AZD1222 COVID-19 vaccine. This table comes from immunoSEQ multiplex PCR, and its TCRdb copy is limited to in-frame clones, with some not included. The sample carries more than 150,000 clones, more than 80% recorded once. This CDR3 spans 14 amino acids. Per the germline V gene, CDR1 is SNHLY and CDR2 is FYNNEI. With V trimmed by 2 bases and J by 6 bases, 3 bases remained unmatched. Study-wide results and limits: Vaccination with two AZD1222 doses was followed by a rise in Spike-specific TCR breadth and depth. White British donors predominated, females outnumbered males, and clonal diversity was possibly underestimated.

The sample here was peripheral blood, taken on day 0 of AZD1222 vaccination. This sequence was found in an adult in good health. V usage is TRBV2 and J usage is TRBJ1-5; 8 bases are shared with TRBD1. The CDR3 DNA follows: TGTGCCAGCAGTGAACAGGGGGCCCCTCAGCCCCAGCATTTT. Translated, it gives CASSEQGAPQPQHF.